These 24 T cell receptor beta chains share one sample of origin, sequenced in a study of OX40 agonist ivuxolimab in advanced cancers. Clones were read by immunoSEQ multiplex PCR, and TCRdb kept only the in-frame ones, dropping some. This sample has fewer than 30,000 clones, with under 80% found just once. Sample: CD4+ or CD8+ T cells sorted from blood, taken in a trial of the OX40 agonist ivuxolimab. The receptors here all came from an adult with an advanced solid tumor such as melanoma, head and neck, liver or kidney cancer.

The chain links TRBV6-1 to TRBJ2-5; unclear D gene. Deletions cut 7 bases from V and 2 bases from J, with 11 bases between. CDR1 is MNHNS, CDR2 SASEGT, per germline. The CDR3 has 13 residues. This CDR3 is CASTPRRQETQYF. CDR3 DNA sequence: TGTGCCAGCACACCACGCAGACAAGAGACCCAGTACTTC.

In its sample, this clone was seen a few times. For the CDR3, the DNA is TGTGCCAGCAGCATCGACAGGGGCACTGAAGCTTTCTTT. As protein: CASSIDRGTEAFF. The gene calls are TRBV7-6 and TRBJ1-1, with 8 bases lining up with TRBD1. V shed 5 bases, J shed 4 bases, and the junction held 3 bases outside the gene matches. Germline V gives CDR1 SGHVS, CDR2 FNYEAQ. The CDR3 is made up of 13 amino acids.

The gene calls are TRBV4-1 and TRBJ2-3; the D is unclear. The CDR3 totals 15 residues. Trimming shortened V by 0 bases and J by 0 bases, and 7 bases separated the two germline ends. Germline V CDR1 and CDR2: MGHRA, YSYEKL. The CDR3 loop reads CASSQEPPSTDTQYF. The CDR3 DNA sequence: TGCGCCAGCAGCCAAGAGCCACCTAGCACAGATACGCAGTATTTT.

This clone was observed a few times. The chain uses TRBV28 and TRBJ1-5, with D hard to call. Between the trimmed V and J ends, which lost 7 bases and 7 bases, there was a span of 17 bases. The CDR3 totals 14 residues. Looked up from germline, CDR1 is MDHEN and CDR2 is SYDVKM. The DNA for the CDR3 is TGTGCCAGCACCATACTCGGGGAGGCGCAGCCCCAGCATTTT. It is translated as CASTILGEAQPQHF.

This clone was counted between two and nine times. The chain recombines TRBV9 with TRBJ2-3; 9 bases are a match to TRBD2. After removal of 6 bases from V and 4 bases from J, the junction contained 12 bases not matched to a gene. Germline V lookup: CDR1 SGDLS, CDR2 YYNGEE. This CDR3 region has 16 residues. The CDR3 coding sequence is TGTGCCAGCACCCCCGGGACTAGCCTTTTCTCAGATACGCAGTATTTT. The encoded protein is CASTPGTSLFSDTQYF.

The chain uses TRBV19 and TRBJ2-1, with 9 bases aligning to TRBD2. The CDR3 is 15 amino acids. Germline V gives CDR1 LNHDA, CDR2 SQIVND (reference sequence). After removal of 5 bases from V and 3 bases from J, the junction contained 5 bases not matched to a gene. DNA of the CDR3: TGTGCCAGTAGTCCTGGACTAGCGTACTACAATGAGCAGTTCTTC. It encodes CASSPGLAYYNEQFF. The full variable domain, in which reference TRBV19 and TRBJ2-1 provide the parts outside the CDR3, is DGGITQSPKYLFRKEGQNVTLSCEQNLNHDAMYWYRQDPGQGLRLIYYSQIVNDFQKGDIAEGYSVSREKKESFPLTVTSAQKNPTAFYLCASSPGLAYYNEQFFGPGTRLTVL.

The V gene is TRBV6-1, the J gene TRBJ2-7, with 10 bases aligning to TRBD2. CDR3 length: 14 amino acids. From germline, CDR1 is MNHNS and CDR2 SASEGT. V lost 5 bases to trimming and J lost 4 bases; unmatched junction nucleotides: 5. DNA for the CDR3: TGTGCCAGCAGTCAGCGGGAGGGGTCATACGAGCAGTACTTC. Translation gives CASSQREGSYEQYF.

The chain couples TRBV7-9 to TRBJ2-1, with TRBD1 matching 7 bases. V lost 5 bases and J lost 0; bases outside the gene matches: 10. Germline V gives CDR1 SEHNR, CDR2 FQNEAQ (reference sequence). The CDR3 has 17 residues. The CDR3, as DNA: TGTGCCAGCAGCCCTCAGTCCGGGACAGTCTCCTACAATGAGCAGTTCTTC. Protein sequence: CASSPQSGTVSYNEQFF.

The rearrangement uses TRBV5-4 and TRBJ1-2; 8 nucleotides match TRBD1. V lost 4 bases and J lost 0; bases outside the gene matches: 5. The CDR3 is 15 amino acids. Germline loops: CDR1 SGHNT, CDR2 YYREEE (reference sequence). The CDR3 sequence: CASSPQGEANYGYTF. CDR3 DNA: TGTGCCAGCAGCCCACAGGGGGAAGCTAACTATGGCTACACCTTC.

The chain recombines TRBV7-9 with TRBJ2-1; the D is unclear. The CDR3 spans 12 residues. Between the trimmed V and J ends, which lost 5 bases and 8 bases, there was a span of 10 bases. Germline CDR1 reads SEHNR; CDR2 reads FQNEAQ (reference sequence). Written as DNA, the CDR3 is TGTGCCAGCAGCCCAGCTTTTCATGAGCAGTTCTTC. Its translation: CASSPAFHEQFF.

The chain uses TRBV7-9 and TRBJ1-1, with a tentative D call TRBD1 (5 bases). The CDR3 is 14 amino acids. In germline, CDR1 is SEHNR, CDR2 FQNEAQ (reference sequence). The V end lost 5 bases, the J end lost 3 bases, and 13 bases lay between the germline ends. Here the CDR3 reads CASSEGFRYTEAFF. CDR3 in DNA: TGTGCCAGCAGCGAGGGGTTTAGGTACACTGAAGCTTTCTTT. The full variable domain, in which reference TRBV7-9 and TRBJ1-1 provide the parts outside the CDR3, is DTGVSQNPRHKITKRGQNVTFRCDPISEHNRLYWYRQTLGQGPEFLTYFQNEAQLEKSRLLSDRFSAERPKGSFSTLEIQRTEQGDSAMYLCASSEGFRYTEAFFGQGTRLTVV.

The genes are TRBV7-3 and TRBJ1-6; D uncertain. Germline V gene lookup returns CDR1 SGHTA and CDR2 FQGTGA. This CDR3 comprises 14 residues. The V end lost 0 bases, the J end lost 7 bases, and 7 bases lay between the germline ends. The CDR3 nucleotides are TGTGCCAGCAGCTTAACAGGGTTCAATTCACCCCTCCACTTT. Its protein product is CASSLTGFNSPLHF. Variable domain in full (rest from reference TRBV7-3 and TRBJ1-6): GAGVSQTPSNKVTEKGKYVELRCDPISGHTALYWYRQSLGQGPEFLIYFQGTGAADDSGLPNDRFFAVRPEGSVSTLKIQRTERGDSAVYLCASSLTGFNSPLHFGNGTRLTVT.

This sequence joins TRBV2 and TRBJ2-1; 7 bases match TRBD2. V shed 3 bases, J shed 4 bases, and the junction held 6 bases outside the gene matches. Germline assignment: CDR1 SNHLY and CDR2 FYNNEI. The CDR3 has 15 amino acids. The CDR3 DNA sequence: TGTGCCAGCAGTGATTGGCTAGCGGATTACAATGAGCAGTTCTTC. It yields the protein CASSDWLADYNEQFF. The entire variable domain, with the rest obtained from reference TRBV2 and TRBJ2-1, is as follows: EPEVTQTPSHQVTQMGQEVILRCVPISNHLYFYWYRQILGQKVEFLVSFYNNEISEKSEIFDDQFSVERPDGSNFTLKIRSTKLEDSAMYFCASSDWLADYNEQFFGPGTRLTVL.

This clone was counted a single time. This sequence joins TRBV28 and TRBJ2-7; 8 nucleotides match TRBD1. This CDR3 is 17 amino acids long. Germline CDR1 MDHEN, CDR2 SYDVKM. V lost 1 base and J lost 3; bases outside the gene matches: 11. The CDR3 DNA follows: TGTGCCAGCAGTTTATTCGGGTCAGGGGGCCTCTTCTACGAGCAGTACTTC. Protein: CASSLFGSGGLFYEQYF.

In this sample, this clone turned up a few times. CDR3 bases: TGTGCCACCAGCAGCGAACCGGACAGCCAGCATTTT. Residues: CATSSEPDSQHF. This chain uses TRBV15 with TRBJ1-5; possibly TRBD1 for D (6 bases). The V gene lost 3 bases and the J gene lost 12 bases, with 12 bases spanning the gap. The V gene's germline CDR1 is LNHNV and CDR2 YYDKDF (reference sequence). The CDR3 is made up of 12 amino acids.

The chain combines TRBV4-1 with TRBJ1-1, with D possibly matching TRBD1 (5 bases). Trimming left V 0 bases short and J 5 bases short, with 19 bases between. Germline V gene lookup returns CDR1 MGHRA and CDR2 YSYEKL. CDR3 size: 17 residues. The CDR3 DNA reads TGCGCCAGCAGCCAAGACCGGGACTCCCTCGGAAGAACTGAAGCTTTCTTT. Translation: CASSQDRDSLGRTEAFF.

The chain employs TRBV6-4 and TRBJ2-1; 12 bases fit TRBD2. Germline loops: CDR1 MRHNA, CDR2 SNTAGT. The CDR3 extends over 16 amino acids. V was clipped by 5 bases and J by 2 bases; unmatched bases: 4. The CDR3 sequence: CASSRLAGDPYNEQFF. The CDR3 coding sequence is TGTGCCAGCAGTAGACTAGCGGGGGACCCCTACAATGAGCAGTTCTTC.

The chain is built from TRBV6-1 and TRBJ2-3; 11 positions agree with TRBD2. The CDR3 loop spans 17 amino acids. The germline V gene encodes CDR1 MNHNS and CDR2 SASEGT. V lost 2 bases to trimming and J lost 2 bases; unmatched junction nucleotides: 6. The CDR3 loop is CASSEYWTSGFTDTQYF. CDR3 nucleotide sequence: TGTGCCAGCAGTGAATATTGGACTAGCGGGTTCACAGATACGCAGTATTTT.

The rearrangement joins TRBV4-3 to TRBJ2-4; D gene ambiguous. V lost 0 bases, J lost 0 bases, and 9 bases lay in between. This CDR3 region has 16 residues. CDR1 and CDR2 from the germline V gene are LGHNA and YSLEER. CDR3 nucleotide sequence: TGCGCCAGCAGCCAAGAATTAGGGTCAGCCAAAAACATTCAGTACTTC. It is translated as CASSQELGSAKNIQYF.

This clone was found once. This chain joins TRBV27 and TRBJ2-7; 8 bases are shared with TRBD1. Germline CDR1 and CDR2: MNHEY and SMNVEV (reference sequence). V shed 3 bases and J 1 base; nucleotides not matched to a gene: 5. The CDR3 covers 15 residues. DNA for the CDR3: TGTGCCAGCAGTTTGTGGACAGGGTTATCCTACGAGCAGTACTTC. It yields the protein CASSLWTGLSYEQYF.

This clone has a handful of counts. The V call is TRBV13, the J call TRBJ1-1; D gene ambiguous. V lost 5 bases to trimming and J lost 0 bases, with 10 bases between them. CDR3 length equals 14 residues. Germline CDR1 PRHDT, CDR2 FYEKMQ (reference sequence). For the CDR3, the DNA is TGTGCCAGCAGCGAACAGATAATGAACACTGAAGCTTTCTTT. Translation gives CASSEQIMNTEAFF.

V gene TRBV6-1 combines with J gene TRBJ2-7; maybe TRBD2 (5 bases). V was pared by 11 bases and J by 0 bases, with 14 bases between. Germline V gives CDR1 MNHNS, CDR2 SASEGT. This CDR3 has 13 residues. CDR3 sequence (DNA): TGTGCCTTAAGGGAGCGGAGCTCCTACGAGCAGTACTTC. Its protein is CALRERSSYEQYF.

CDR3 sequence: CASSQVRRSYNSPLHF. In DNA form, the CDR3 reads TGCGCCAGCAGCCAAGTCCGGCGCTCCTATAATTCACCCCTCCACTTT. V usage is TRBV4-1 and J usage is TRBJ1-6; D uncertain. The CDR3 is made up of 16 amino acids. Trimming left V 1 base short and J 0 bases short, with 7 bases between. Germline V gene lookup returns CDR1 MGHRA and CDR2 YSYEKL.

This clone was picked up a small number of times. The V and J genes are TRBV5-6 and TRBJ2-7; D gene uncertain. The CDR3 runs 14 residues. The germline gives CDR1 SGHDT, CDR2 YYEEEE. V lost 6 bases to trimming and J lost 4 bases, with 17 bases between them. The CDR3 DNA reads TGTGCCAGCACGAGATATGCCGGATATTACGAGCAGTACTTC. Its translation: CASTRYAGYYEQYF.